The 8 T cell receptor beta chains reported below all come from one sample, sequenced in a study of beta chain features in type 1 diabetes. As every portion of the isolated RNA was reverse transcribed, the sequencing read expressed TCRB transcripts. Some clones are missing from TCRdb's copy, which holds only in-frame ones; the method was immunoSEQ multiplex PCR. There are roughly 400,000 clones in the sample; approximately 16% occur only once, and more than 0.015% lies in the top ten. Sequencing used naive CD4+ T cells from blood. The receptors come from a young woman in good health.

This chain joins TRBV11-2 and TRBJ2-7; 7 nucleotides match TRBD2. This CDR3 is built from 17 residues. In germline, CDR1 is SGHAT, CDR2 FQNNGV. Trimming removed 1 base from V and 3 bases from J; junction bases left unmatched: 12. The CDR3 spells CASSLALSSSGNYEQYF. CDR3 DNA: TGTGCCAGCAGCTTAGCTCTCTCGTCTAGCGGCAACTACGAGCAGTACTTC.

The chain is built from TRBV6-6 and TRBJ2-5; TRBD1 matches 7 bases. Trimming took 2 bases from V and 5 from J; bases not matched to a gene: 8. Germline CDR1 reads MNHNY; CDR2 reads SVGAGI (reference sequence). The length of the CDR3 is 15 residues. The DNA for the CDR3 is TGTGCCAGCAGTTACACCCCAACAGGGGACGAGACCCAGTACTTC. As protein: CASSYTPTGDETQYF.

The table lists this clone with a few counts. The chain employs TRBV5-4 and TRBJ1-1; D not resolved. This CDR3 contains 15 residues. V was trimmed by 3 bases and J by 1 base, leaving 13 bases between them. Germline CDR1 reads SGHNT; CDR2 reads YYREEE (reference sequence). The CDR3 is CASSWAREGNTEAFF. The CDR3 bases are TGTGCCAGCAGCTGGGCGAGAGAGGGGAACACTGAAGCTTTCTTT. The complete variable domain, with remaining parts taken from reference TRBV5-4 and TRBJ1-1, reads ETGVTQSPTHLIKTRGQQVTLRCSSQSGHNTVSWYQQALGQGPQFIFQYYREEENGRGNFPPRFSGLQFPNYSSELNVNALELDDSALYLCASSWAREGNTEAFFGQGTRLTVV.

This clone appeared a few times. The chain combines TRBV7-9 with TRBJ2-2, with 8 bases that match TRBD2. With 2 bases clipped from V and 0 bases from J, the junction kept 5 bases outside the gene matches. CDR3 length: 17 amino acids. Germline V gives CDR1 SEHNR, CDR2 FQNEAQ (reference sequence). CDR3 amino acids: CASSLLASGSNTGELFF. As DNA, the CDR3 is TGTGCCAGCAGCTTACTCGCTAGCGGGTCGAACACCGGGGAGCTGTTTTTT.

The rearrangement joins TRBV5-8 to TRBJ1-2, with D tentatively TRBD1 (5 bases). CDR3 length: 15 residues. CDR1 SGHTS and CDR2 YDEGEE come from the germline V gene. V was shortened by 0 bases and J by 4 bases, with 13 bases between the two germline ends. The CDR3 DNA sequence: TGTGCCAGCAGCTTGGATGCAGGGTTAATCTATGGCTACACCTTC. The encoded protein is CASSLDAGLIYGYTF.

This clone turned up a few times. The CDR3 protein is CASAAGGETQYF. In DNA, the CDR3 is TGTGCCAGTGCAGCGGGAGGAGAGACCCAGTACTTC. The chain employs TRBV10-3 and TRBJ2-5; 9 positions match TRBD2. The CDR3 has 12 residues. Germline CDR1 reads ENHRY; CDR2 reads SYGVKD. Trimming took 10 bases from V and 4 from J; bases not matched to a gene: 4.

This clone was counted a few times. Because the CDR3's place on the DNA is in doubt, the DNA is left out and the CDR3 is given as listed by TCRdb. This chain joins TRBV29-1 and TRBJ2-1; the D call in the table, TRBD2, was not verified against the DNA. Germline lookup yields CDR1 SQVTM and CDR2 ANQGSEA. The CDR3 is 11 amino acids long, termini counted. CDR3 region: CSVGSGSRGVF.

This clone was counted between two and nine times. The rearrangement uses TRBV6-6 and TRBJ2-7; TRBD2 is a possible D gene (6 bases). The V gene's germline CDR1 is MNHNY and CDR2 SVGAGI (reference sequence). Trimming pared 4 bases from V and 2 bases from J, leaving 9 bases between. This CDR3 has 13 residues. The CDR3 nucleotides read TGTGCCAGCAGTTTTGGACTACCCTACGAGCAGTACTTC. Amino acids: CASSFGLPYEQYF.